Following are 11 T cell receptor beta chains from one sample sequenced in a study of cytomegalovirus exposure and HLA in healthy donors. Primers for the PCR totalled 60 Vbeta and 13 Jbeta. Libraries were prepared by immunoSEQ multiplex PCR; TCRdb keeps only in-frame clonotypes and omits some of them. This sample yields under 110,000 clones, of which around 85% are seen a single time; about 3.6% belongs to the top ten. The specimen was PBMCs. These receptors were taken from a young man in good health and CMV-seronegative.

CDR3 sequence (DNA): TGTGCCAGCAGCCCGCCCAGCGGTCTCTCCTACAATGAGCAGTTCTTC. Its translation is CASSPPSGLSYNEQFF. V is TRBV5-4 and J is TRBJ2-1, with D maybe TRBD2 (5 bases). Between the trimmed V and J ends, which lost 4 bases and 0 bases, there was a span of 14 bases. CDR3 length: 16 residues. From germline, CDR1 is SGHNT and CDR2 YYREEE (reference sequence).

The chain recombines TRBV7-9 with TRBJ2-3, with 10 bases lining up with TRBD2. The CDR3 sequence is 15 residues long. Germline CDR1 and CDR2: SEHNR and FQNEAQ (reference sequence). The V and J ends lost 6 bases and 6 bases, in that order; junction bases with no gene match: 9. CDR3 region: CASRPGAGGFDTQYF. In DNA, the CDR3 is TGTGCCAGCAGACCGGGAGCGGGAGGGTTCGATACGCAGTATTTT. Together with reference TRBV7-9 and TRBJ2-3, the CDR3 gives the full variable domain: DTGVSQNPRHKITKRGQNVTFRCDPISEHNRLYWYRQTLGQGPEFLTYFQNEAQLEKSRLLSDRFSAERPKGSFSTLEIQRTEQGDSAMYLCASRPGAGGFDTQYFGPGTRLTVL.

This clone was picked up one time. This chain connects TRBV7-2 to TRBJ2-2; D is ambiguous. The germline V and J ends were trimmed by 1 base and 2 bases, with 8 bases remaining between them. The CDR3 is 15 residues long. Germline V gene data show CDR1 as SGHTA and CDR2 as FQGNSA. The DNA for the CDR3 is TGTGCCAGCAGCTTAGATCTCGGTAACACCGGGGAGCTGTTTTTT. Its translation is CASSLDLGNTGELFF.

This clone was seen a single time. The gene calls are TRBV9 and TRBJ1-6; possible D gene TRBD1, 5 bases. The CDR3 runs 15 residues. The germline V and J ends were trimmed by 4 bases and 7 bases, with 15 bases remaining between them. Germline V gene data show CDR1 as SGDLS and CDR2 as YYNGEE. This chain's CDR3 is CASSTSDSANSPLHF. Written as DNA, the CDR3 is TGTGCCAGCAGCACCTCCGACAGCGCCAATTCACCCCTCCACTTT.

The rearrangement uses TRBV30 and TRBJ1-5; tentatively, D is TRBD1 (5 bases). Germline values: CDR1 GTSNPN, CDR2 SVGIG (reference sequence). This CDR3 has 13 amino acids. Trimming took 5 bases from V and 1 from J, leaving 9 bases between them. CDR3 amino acids: CAWADRSNQPQHF. In DNA form, the CDR3 reads TGTGCCTGGGCCGACAGAAGCAATCAGCCCCAGCATTTT.

As DNA, the CDR3 is TGTGCCAGTACCAGAAGACAGGAGATGAGCAATCAGCCCCAGCATTTT. Residues: CASTRRQEMSNQPQHF. The chain uses TRBV19 and TRBJ1-5; D might be TRBD1 (6 bases). Trimming shortened V by 7 bases and J by 1 base, and 17 bases separated the two germline ends. The CDR3 length is 16 residues. Germline V gives CDR1 LNHDA, CDR2 SQIVND (reference sequence).

V is TRBV5-1 and J is TRBJ1-5; D is perhaps TRBD1 (6 bases). Trimming removed 4 bases at V and 0 bases at J, with 17 bases between. The germline V gene encodes CDR1 SGHRS and CDR2 YFSETQ. The CDR3 spans 17 residues. The DNA of the CDR3 is TGCGCCAGCAGCCCGTTCCCAGGGGCCCGTAGCAATCAGCCCCAGCATTTT. Translating it yields CASSPFPGARSNQPQHF.

The gene calls are TRBV6-1 and TRBJ2-2; D may be TRBD2 (5 bases). With 6 bases removed from V and 3 bases from J, the gap between germline ends came to 8 bases. Germline lookup yields CDR1 MNHNS and CDR2 SASEGT. CDR3 length: 13 amino acids. CDR3 protein: CASSSDYTGELFF. The CDR3 region has the DNA TGTGCCAGCAGCTCGGACTACACCGGGGAGCTGTTTTTT.

The chain joins TRBV6-4 to TRBJ2-3; D might be TRBD1 (6 bases). This CDR3 region has 14 residues. Trimming cost V 9 bases and J 4 bases, with 17 bases left between them. Germline V gene lookup returns CDR1 MRHNA and CDR2 SNTAGT. CDR3 residues: CASSTEDSSDTQYF. The CDR3 region has the DNA TGTGCCAGTTCAACGGAGGACAGTTCAGATACGCAGTATTTT.

CDR3 in amino acids: CAWSGVGDNSPLHF. The CDR3 DNA reads TGTGCCTGGAGCGGAGTCGGGGATAATTCACCCCTCCACTTT. The chain joins TRBV30 to TRBJ1-6; D gene ambiguous. CDR1 and CDR2 (germline): GTSNPN, SVGIG (reference sequence). The CDR3 is made up of 14 amino acids. V was shortened by 3 bases and J by 5 bases, with 11 bases between the two germline ends.

The gene calls are TRBV5-1 and TRBJ2-2, with D perhaps TRBD2 (6 bases). Germline values: CDR1 SGHRS, CDR2 YFSETQ. CDR3 length: 14 residues. V shed 0 bases and J shed 5 bases, with 8 bases lying between them. CDR3 sequence (DNA): TGCGCCAGCAGCTTGGTGGGGGGAACCGGGGAGCTGTTTTTT. It is translated as CASSLVGGTGELFF.